This T cell receptor (beta chain) appears in the sequencing data of a study of Graves' ophthalmopathy and Graves' hyperthyroidism. Looked up from germline, CDR1 is MNHEY and CDR2 is SVGEGT. CDR3 length equals 15 residues. On this clonotype itself: At one boundary the junction diverges from the germline segment, which might be a read error.

The authors amplified TCR beta CDR3 regions from RNA transcripts. Second-round multiplex PCR followed a first-round RT-PCR using HTBI primers. Via MiXCR, TCRdb re-called the multiplex PCR reads, giving one row per CDR3 protein. In the table there are approximately 410,000 distinct CDR3 sequences, 15% to 17% of which are singletons. The V and J genes are TRBV6-2 or TRBV6-3 and TRBJ2-5; TRBD1 matches at 9 bases. The specimen sequenced was peripheral blood. This clonotype was sampled from a woman under 30 with stable Graves' hyperthyroidism. This chain's CDR3 is CATSDPRTGAETQYF. CDR3 DNA: TGTGCCACCAGTGATCCCCGGACAGGGGCAGAGACCCAGTACTTC.